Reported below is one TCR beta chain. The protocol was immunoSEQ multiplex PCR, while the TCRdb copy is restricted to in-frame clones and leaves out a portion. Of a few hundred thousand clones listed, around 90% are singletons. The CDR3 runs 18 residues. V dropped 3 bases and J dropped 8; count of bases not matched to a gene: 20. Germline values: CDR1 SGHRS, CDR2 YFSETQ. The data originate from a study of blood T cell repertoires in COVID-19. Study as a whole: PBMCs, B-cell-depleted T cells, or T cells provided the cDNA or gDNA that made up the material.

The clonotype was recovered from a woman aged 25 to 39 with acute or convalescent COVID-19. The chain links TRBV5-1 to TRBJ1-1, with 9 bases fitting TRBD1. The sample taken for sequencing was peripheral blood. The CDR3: CASSSGTGRRGKGYEAFF. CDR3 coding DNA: TGCGCCAGCAGCTCCGGGACAGGGAGACGGGGAAAAGGGTACGAAGCTTTCTTT.